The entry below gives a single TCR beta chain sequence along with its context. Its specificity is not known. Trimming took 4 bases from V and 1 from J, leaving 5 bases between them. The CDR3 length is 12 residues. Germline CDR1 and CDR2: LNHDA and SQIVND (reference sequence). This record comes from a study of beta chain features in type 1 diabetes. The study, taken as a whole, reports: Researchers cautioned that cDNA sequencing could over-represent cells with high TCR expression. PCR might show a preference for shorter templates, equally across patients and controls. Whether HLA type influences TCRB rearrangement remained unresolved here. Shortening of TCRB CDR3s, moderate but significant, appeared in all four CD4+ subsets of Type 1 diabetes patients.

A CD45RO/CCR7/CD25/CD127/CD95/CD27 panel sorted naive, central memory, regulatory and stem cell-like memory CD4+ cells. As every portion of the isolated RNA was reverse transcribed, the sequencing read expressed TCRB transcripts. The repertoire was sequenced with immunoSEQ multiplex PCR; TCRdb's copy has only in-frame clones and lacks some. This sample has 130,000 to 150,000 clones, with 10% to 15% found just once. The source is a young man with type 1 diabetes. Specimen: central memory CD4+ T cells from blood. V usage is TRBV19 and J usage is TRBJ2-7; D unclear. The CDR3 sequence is CASSTASYEQYF. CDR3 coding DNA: TGTGCCAGTAGTACGGCTTCCTACGAGCAGTACTTC.